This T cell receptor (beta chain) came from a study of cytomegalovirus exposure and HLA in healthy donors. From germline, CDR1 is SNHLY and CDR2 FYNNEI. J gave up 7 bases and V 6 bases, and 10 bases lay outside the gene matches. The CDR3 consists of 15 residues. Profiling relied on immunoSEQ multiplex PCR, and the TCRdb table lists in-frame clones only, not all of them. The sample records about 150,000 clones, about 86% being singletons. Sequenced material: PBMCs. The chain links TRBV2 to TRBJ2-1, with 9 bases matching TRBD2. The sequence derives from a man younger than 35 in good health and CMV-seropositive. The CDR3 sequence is CASRGEGLASNEQFF. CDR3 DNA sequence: TGTGCCAGCAGGGGCGAGGGACTAGCCTCGAATGAGCAGTTCTTC.